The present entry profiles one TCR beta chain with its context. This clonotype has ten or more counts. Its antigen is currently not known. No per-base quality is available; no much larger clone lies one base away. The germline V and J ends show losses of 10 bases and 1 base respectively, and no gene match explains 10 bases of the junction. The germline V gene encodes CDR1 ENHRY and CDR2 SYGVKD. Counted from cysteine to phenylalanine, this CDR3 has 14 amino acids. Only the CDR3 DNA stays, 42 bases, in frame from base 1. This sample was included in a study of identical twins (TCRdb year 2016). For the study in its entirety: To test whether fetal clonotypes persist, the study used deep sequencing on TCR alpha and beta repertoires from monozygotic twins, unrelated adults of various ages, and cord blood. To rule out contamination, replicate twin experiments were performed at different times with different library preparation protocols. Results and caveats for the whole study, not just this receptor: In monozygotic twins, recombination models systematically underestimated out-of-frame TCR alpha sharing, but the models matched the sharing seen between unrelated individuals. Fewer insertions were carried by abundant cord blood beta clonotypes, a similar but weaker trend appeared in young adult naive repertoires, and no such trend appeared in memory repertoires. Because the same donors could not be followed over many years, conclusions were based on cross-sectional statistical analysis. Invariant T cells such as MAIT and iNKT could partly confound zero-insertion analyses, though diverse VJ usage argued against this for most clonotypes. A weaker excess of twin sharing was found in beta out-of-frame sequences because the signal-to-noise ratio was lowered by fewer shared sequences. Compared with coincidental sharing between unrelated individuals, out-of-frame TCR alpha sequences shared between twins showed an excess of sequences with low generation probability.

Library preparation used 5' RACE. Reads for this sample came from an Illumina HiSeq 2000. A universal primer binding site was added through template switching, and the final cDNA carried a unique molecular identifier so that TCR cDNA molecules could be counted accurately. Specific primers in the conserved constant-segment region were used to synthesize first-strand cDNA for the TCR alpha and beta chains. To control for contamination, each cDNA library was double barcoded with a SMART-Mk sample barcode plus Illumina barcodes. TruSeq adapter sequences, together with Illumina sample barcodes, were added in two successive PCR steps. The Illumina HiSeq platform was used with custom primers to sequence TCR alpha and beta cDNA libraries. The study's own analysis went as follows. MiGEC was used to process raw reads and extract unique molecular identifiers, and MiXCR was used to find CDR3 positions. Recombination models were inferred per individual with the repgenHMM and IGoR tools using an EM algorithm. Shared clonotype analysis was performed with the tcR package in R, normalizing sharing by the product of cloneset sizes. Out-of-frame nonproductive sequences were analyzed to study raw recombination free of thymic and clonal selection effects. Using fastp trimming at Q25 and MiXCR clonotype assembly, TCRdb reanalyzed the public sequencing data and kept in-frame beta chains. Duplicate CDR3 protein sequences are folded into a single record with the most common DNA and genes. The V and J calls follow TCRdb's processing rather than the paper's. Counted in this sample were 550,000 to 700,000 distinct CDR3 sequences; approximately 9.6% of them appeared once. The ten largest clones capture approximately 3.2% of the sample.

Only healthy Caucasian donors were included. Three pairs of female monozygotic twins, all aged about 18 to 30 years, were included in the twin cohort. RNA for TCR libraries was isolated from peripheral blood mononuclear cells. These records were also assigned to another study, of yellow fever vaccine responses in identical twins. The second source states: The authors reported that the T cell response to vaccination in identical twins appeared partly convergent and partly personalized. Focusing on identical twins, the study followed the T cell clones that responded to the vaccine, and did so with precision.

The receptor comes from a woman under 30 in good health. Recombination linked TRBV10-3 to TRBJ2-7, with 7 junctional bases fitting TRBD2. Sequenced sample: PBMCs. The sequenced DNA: TGTGCCACACAAATAGCGGGTGGTTCCTACGAGCAGTACTTC. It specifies CATQIAGGSYEQYF.